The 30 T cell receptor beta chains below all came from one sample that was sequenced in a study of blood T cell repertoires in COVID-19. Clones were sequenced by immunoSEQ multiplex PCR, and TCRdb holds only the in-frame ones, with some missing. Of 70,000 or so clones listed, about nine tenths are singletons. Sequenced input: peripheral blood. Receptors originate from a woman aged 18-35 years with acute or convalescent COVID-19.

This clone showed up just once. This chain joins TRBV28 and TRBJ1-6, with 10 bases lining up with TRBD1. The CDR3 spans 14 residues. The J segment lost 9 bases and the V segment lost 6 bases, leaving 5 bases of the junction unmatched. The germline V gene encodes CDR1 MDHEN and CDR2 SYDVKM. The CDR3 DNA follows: TGTGCCAGCAGCCCGGGACAGGGGTTTTCACCCCTCCACTTT. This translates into CASSPGQGFSPLHF.

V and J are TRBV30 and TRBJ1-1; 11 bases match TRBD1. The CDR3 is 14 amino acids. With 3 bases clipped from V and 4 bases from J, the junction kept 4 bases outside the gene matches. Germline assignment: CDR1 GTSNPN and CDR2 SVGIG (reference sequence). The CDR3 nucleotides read TGTGCCTGGAGGGGGGACAGGGGGGTCACTGAAGCTTTCTTT. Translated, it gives CAWRGDRGVTEAFF.

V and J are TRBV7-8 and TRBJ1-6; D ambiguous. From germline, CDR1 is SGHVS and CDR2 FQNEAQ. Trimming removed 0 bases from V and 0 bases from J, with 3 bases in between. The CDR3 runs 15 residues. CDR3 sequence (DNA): TGTGCCAGCAGCTTAGCCGGCTCCTATAATTCACCCCTCCACTTT. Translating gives CASSLAGSYNSPLHF.

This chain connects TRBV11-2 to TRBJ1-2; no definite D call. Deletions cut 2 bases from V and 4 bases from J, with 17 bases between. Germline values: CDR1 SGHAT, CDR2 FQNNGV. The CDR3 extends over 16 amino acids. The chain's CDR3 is CASSLHRITTPYGYTF. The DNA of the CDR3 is TGTGCCAGCAGCTTACACCGAATAACCACACCCTATGGCTACACCTTC.

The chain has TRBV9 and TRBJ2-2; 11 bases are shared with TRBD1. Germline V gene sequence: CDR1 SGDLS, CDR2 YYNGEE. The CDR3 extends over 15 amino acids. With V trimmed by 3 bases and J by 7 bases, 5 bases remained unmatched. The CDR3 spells CASSEGQGGNGELFF. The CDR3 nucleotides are TGTGCCAGCAGCGAGGGACAGGGGGGTAACGGGGAGCTGTTTTTT.

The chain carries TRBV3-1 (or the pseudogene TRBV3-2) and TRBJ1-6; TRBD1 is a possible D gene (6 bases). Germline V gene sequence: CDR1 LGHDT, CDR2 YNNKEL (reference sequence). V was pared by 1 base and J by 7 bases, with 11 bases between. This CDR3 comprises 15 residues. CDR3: CASSQVSGANSPLHF. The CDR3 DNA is TGTGCCAGCAGCCAAGTTTCAGGGGCCAATTCACCCCTCCACTTT.

The CDR3: CASSFARGNEQFF. The CDR3 region has the DNA TGTGCCAGCAGCTTTGCCAGGGGCAATGAGCAGTTCTTC. The rearrangement joins TRBV7-2 to TRBJ2-1; tentative D call: TRBD1 (6 bases). V lost 3 bases and J 6 bases, leaving 9 bases between the germline ends. Germline CDR1 and CDR2: SGHTA and FQGNSA. CDR3 size: 13 residues.

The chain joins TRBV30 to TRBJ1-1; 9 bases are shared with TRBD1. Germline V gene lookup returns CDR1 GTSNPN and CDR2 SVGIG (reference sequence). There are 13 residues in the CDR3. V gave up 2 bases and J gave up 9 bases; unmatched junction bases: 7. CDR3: CAWSWGTGMKAFF. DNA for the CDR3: TGTGCCTGGAGTTGGGGGACAGGGATGAAAGCTTTCTTT. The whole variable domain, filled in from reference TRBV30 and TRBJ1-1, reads SQTIHQWPATLVQPVGSPLSLECTVEGTSNPNLYWYRQAAGRGLQLLFYSVGIGQISSEVPQNLSASRPQDRQFILSSKKLLLSDSGFYLCAWSWGTGMKAFFGQGTRLTVV.

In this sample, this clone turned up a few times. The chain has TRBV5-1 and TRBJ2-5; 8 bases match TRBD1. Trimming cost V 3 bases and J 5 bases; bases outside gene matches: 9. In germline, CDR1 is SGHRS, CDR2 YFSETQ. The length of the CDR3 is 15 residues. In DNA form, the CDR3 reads TGCGCCAGCAGCTCCGGACAGGGCCTCCGTGAGACCCAGTACTTC. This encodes CASSSGQGLRETQYF.

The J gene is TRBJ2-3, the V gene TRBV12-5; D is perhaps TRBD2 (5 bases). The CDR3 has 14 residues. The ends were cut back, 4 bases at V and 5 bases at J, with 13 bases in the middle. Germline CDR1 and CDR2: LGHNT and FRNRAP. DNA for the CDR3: TGTGCTAGTGGTTCCTACGGGGTTGGAGATACGCAGTATTTT. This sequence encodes CASGSYGVGDTQYF.

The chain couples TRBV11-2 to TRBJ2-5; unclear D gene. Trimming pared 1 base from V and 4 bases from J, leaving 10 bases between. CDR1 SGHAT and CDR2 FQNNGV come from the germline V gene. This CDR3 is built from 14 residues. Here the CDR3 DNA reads TGTGCCAGCAGCTTAGCCAGTATCCCAGAGACCCAGTACTTC. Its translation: CASSLASIPETQYF.

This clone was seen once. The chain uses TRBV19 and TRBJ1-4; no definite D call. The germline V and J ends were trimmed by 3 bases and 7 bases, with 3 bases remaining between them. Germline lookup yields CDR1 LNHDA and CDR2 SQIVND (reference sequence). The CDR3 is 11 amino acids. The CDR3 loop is CASSIGEKLFF. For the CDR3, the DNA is TGTGCCAGTAGTATCGGTGAAAAACTGTTTTTT.

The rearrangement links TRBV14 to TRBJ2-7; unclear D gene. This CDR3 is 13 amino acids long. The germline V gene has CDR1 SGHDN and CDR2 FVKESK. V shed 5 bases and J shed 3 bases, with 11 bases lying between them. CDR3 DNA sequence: TGTGCCAGCAGCAAAAGAGGCTACTACGAGCAGTACTTC. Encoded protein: CASSKRGYYEQYF.

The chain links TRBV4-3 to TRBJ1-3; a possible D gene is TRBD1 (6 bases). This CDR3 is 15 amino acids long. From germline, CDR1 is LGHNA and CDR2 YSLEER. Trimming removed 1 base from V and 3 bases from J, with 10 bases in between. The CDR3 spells CASSQGSGDGNTIYF. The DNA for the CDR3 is TGCGCCAGCAGCCAAGGTTCAGGGGATGGAAACACCATATATTTT.

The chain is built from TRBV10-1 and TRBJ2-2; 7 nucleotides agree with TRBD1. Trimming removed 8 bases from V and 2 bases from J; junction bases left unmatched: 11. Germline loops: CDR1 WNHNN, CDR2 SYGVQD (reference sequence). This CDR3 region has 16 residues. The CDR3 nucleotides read TGCGCCAGCGGGGAGACAGGGAGTTATAACACCGGGGAGCTGTTTTTT. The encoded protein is CASGETGSYNTGELFF.

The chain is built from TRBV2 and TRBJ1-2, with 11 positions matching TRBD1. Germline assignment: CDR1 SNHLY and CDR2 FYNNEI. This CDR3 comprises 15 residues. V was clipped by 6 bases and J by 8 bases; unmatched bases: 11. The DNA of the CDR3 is TGTGCCAGCAGCCAAAACGGACAGGGGGCTGTGGGCTACACCTTC. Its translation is CASSQNGQGAVGYTF. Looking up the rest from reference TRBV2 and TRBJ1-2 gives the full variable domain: EPEVTQTPSHQVTQMGQEVILRCVPISNHLYFYWYRQILGQKVEFLVSFYNNEISEKSEIFDDQFSVERPDGSNFTLKIRSTKLEDSAMYFCASSQNGQGAVGYTFGSGTRLTVV.

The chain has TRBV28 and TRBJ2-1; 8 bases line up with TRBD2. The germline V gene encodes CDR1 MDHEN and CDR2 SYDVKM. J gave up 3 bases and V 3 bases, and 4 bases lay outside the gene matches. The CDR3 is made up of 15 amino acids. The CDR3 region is CASSLAGGFYNEQFF. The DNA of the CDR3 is TGTGCCAGCAGTTTGGCGGGGGGATTCTACAATGAGCAGTTCTTC.

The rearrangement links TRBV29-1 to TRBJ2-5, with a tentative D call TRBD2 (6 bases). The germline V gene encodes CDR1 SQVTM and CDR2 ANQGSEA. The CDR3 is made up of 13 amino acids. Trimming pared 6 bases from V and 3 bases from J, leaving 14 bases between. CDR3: CSVVAELKETQYF. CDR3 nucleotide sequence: TGCAGCGTCGTAGCGGAATTAAAAGAGACCCAGTACTTC.

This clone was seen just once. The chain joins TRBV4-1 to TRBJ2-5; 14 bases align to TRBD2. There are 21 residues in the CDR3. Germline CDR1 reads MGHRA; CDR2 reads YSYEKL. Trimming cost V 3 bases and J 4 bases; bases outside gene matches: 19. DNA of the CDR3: TGCGCCAGCAGCCAGCAACTCAGCTCATGGGGACTAGCGGGGGACCGAGAGACCCAGTACTTC. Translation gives CASSQQLSSWGLAGDRETQYF.

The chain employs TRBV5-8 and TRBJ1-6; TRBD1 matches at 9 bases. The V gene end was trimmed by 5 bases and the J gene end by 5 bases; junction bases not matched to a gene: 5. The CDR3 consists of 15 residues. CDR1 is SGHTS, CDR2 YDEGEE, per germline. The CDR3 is CASSHRDRDNSPLHF. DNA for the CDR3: TGTGCCAGCAGTCACCGGGACAGGGATAATTCACCCCTCCACTTT.

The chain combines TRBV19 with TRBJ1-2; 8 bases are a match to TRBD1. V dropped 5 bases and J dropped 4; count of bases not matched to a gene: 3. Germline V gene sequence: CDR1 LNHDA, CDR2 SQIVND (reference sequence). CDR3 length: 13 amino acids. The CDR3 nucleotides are TGTGCCAGTAGTGCGGACAGGGCCTATGGCTACACCTTC. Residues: CASSADRAYGYTF.

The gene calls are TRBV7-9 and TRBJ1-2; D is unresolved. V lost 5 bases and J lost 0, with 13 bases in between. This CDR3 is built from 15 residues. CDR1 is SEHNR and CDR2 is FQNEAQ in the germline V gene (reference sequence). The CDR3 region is CASSLVGAANYGYTF. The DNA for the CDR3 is TGTGCCAGCAGCCTAGTCGGAGCAGCTAACTATGGCTACACCTTC.

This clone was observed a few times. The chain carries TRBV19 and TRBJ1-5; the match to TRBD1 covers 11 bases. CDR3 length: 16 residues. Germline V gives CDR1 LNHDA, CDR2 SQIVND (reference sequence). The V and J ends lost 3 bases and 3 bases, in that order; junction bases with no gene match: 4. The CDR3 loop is CASSIGTGGDNQPQHF. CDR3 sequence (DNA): TGTGCCAGTAGTATCGGGACAGGGGGAGACAATCAGCCCCAGCATTTT.

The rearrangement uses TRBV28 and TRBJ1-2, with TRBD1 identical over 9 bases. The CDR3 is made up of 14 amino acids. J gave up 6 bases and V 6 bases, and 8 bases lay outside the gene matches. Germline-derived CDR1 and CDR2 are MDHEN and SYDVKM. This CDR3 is CASSSPNRGHGYTF. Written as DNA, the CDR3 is TGTGCCAGCAGCTCCCCAAACAGGGGGCATGGCTACACCTTC.

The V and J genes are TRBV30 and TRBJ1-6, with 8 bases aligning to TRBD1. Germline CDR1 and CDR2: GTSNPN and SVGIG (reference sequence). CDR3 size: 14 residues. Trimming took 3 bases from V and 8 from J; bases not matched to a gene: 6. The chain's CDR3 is CAWSKDRDDSPLHF. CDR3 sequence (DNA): TGTGCCTGGAGCAAGGACAGGGACGATTCACCCCTCCACTTT.

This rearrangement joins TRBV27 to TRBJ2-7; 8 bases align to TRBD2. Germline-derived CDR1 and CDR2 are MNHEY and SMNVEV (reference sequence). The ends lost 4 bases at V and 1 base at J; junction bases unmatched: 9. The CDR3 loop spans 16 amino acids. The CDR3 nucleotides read TGTGCCAGCAGTTCGCGCGGGGGGCCTGCATCCTACGAGCAGTACTTC. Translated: CASSSRGGPASYEQYF.

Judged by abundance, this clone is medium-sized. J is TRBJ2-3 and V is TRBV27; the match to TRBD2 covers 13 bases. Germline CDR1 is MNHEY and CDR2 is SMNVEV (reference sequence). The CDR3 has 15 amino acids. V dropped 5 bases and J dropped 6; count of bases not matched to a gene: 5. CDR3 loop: CASSSGTSGIDTQYF. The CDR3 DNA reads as TGTGCCAGCAGTAGCGGGACTAGCGGGATTGATACGCAGTATTTT.

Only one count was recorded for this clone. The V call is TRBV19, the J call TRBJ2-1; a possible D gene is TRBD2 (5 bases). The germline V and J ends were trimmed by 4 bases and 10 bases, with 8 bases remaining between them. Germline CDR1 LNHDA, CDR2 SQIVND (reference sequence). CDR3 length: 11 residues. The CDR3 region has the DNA TGTGCCAGTAGTACCCGAGGGGAGCAGTTCTTC. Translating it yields CASSTRGEQFF.

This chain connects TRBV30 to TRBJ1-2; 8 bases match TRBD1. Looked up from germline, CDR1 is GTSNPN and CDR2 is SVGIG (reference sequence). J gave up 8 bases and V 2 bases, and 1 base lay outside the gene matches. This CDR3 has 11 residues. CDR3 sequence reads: CAWSRTGGYTF. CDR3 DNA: TGTGCCTGGAGTAGGACAGGGGGCTACACCTTC.

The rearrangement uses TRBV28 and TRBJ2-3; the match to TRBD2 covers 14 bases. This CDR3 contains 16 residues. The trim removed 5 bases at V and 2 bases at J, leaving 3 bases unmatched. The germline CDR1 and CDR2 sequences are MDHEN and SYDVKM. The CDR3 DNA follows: TGTGCCAGCAGTCCGGGACTAGCGGGGGACACAGATACGCAGTATTTT. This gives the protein CASSPGLAGDTDTQYF.